These T cell receptor beta chains were read from a single sample in a study of HIV-infected patients and healthy controls. TCRdb itself ran the 5' RACE reads through MiXCR, one entry per CDR3 protein. The data contain roughly 70,000 distinct CDR3 sequences, 15% to 20% of them singletons. The sequenced sample was CD4+ T cells from blood. The receptors here all came from a human donor in good health. Each CDR3 is given with its conserved first and last residue. A D gene is named only where the DNA matches it firmly. Only some rows state a clone size, as once, few, many or a class for expanded clones.

TRBV20-1	few	-	TRBJ2-7	CSASGGGRTYEQYF	TGCAGTGCTAGTGGTGGGGGGAGAACCTACGAGCAGTACTTC
TRBV18	-	TRBD1	TRBJ1-2	CASSPGQADGYTF	TGTGCCAGCTCACCCGGACAGGCGGATGGCTACACCTTC
TRBV2	-	TRBD1	TRBJ2-1	CASRPAGGKSYNEQFF	TGTGCCAGCAGGCCTGCAGGGGGCAAGTCCTACAATGAGCAGTTCTTC
TRBV5-1	many	-	TRBJ1-4	CASSEQATNEKLFF	TGCGCCAGCAGTGAGCAGGCAACTAATGAAAAACTGTTTTTT
TRBV7-2	-	-	TRBJ2-3	CASSLMSGARTDTQYF	TGTGCCAGCAGCTTAATGTCAGGGGCCAGGACAGATACGCAGTATTTT
TRBV2	-	TRBD1	TRBJ1-5	CASSKDRADQPQHF	TGTGCCAGCAGTAAAGACAGGGCCGATCAGCCCCAGCATTTT
TRBV4-3	few	-	TRBJ1-1	CASSQDRQVPAGTEAFF	TGCGCCAGCAGCCAAGATAGGCAGGTCCCTGCGGGCACTGAAGCTTTCTTT
TRBV2	many	-	TRBJ1-3	CASSEEYNSGNTIYF	TGTGCCAGCAGTGAAGAATACAACTCTGGAAACACCATATATTTT
TRBV7-8	many	-	TRBJ2-1	CASSLSTGNYNEQFF	TGTGCCAGCAGCTTATCAACAGGAAACTACAATGAGCAGTTCTTC
TRBV5-1	-	TRBD2	TRBJ2-1	CASSLVSGTYNEQFF	TGCGCCAGCAGCTTGGTTAGCGGGACCTACAATGAGCAGTTCTTC
TRBV7-9	many	-	TRBJ1-4	CASSPAEGGTTNEKLFF	TGTGCCAGCAGCCCAGCCGAGGGCGGCACAACTAATGAAAAACTGTTTTTT
TRBV29-1	-	TRBD2	TRBJ2-1	CSVSTSGNYNEQFF	TGCAGCGTCTCGACTAGCGGAAACTACAATGAGCAGTTCTTC
TRBV6-6	few	-	TRBJ1-1	CASTKEAEAFF	TGTGCCAGCACTAAGGAGGCTGAAGCTTTCTTT
TRBV7-2	-	-	TRBJ2-1	CASSLSLKSGGEQFF	TGTGCCAGCAGCTTATCCCTAAAGTCAGGCGGTGAGCAGTTCTTC
TRBV28	-	-	TRBJ2-7	CASSLTSQSGIETYEQYF	TGTGCCAGCAGTTTAACATCACAATCCGGGATCGAAACCTACGAGCAGTACTTC
TRBV6-6	many	-	TRBJ1-2	CASRPTANYGYTF	TGTGCCAGCAGACCGACAGCCAACTATGGCTACACCTTC
TRBV5-1	few	TRBD1	TRBJ1-6	CASSLGPGQGGGPSPLHF	TGCGCCAGCAGCTTGGGACCGGGACAGGGTGGAGGGCCTTCACCCCTCCACTTT
TRBV19	few	-	TRBJ2-1	CASSIRGRSNEQFF	TGTGCCAGTAGTATAAGAGGGAGGAGCAATGAGCAGTTCTTC
TRBV5-1	many	TRBD2	TRBJ2-7	CASSPPWGLEGYEQYF	TGCGCCAGCAGCCCGCCTTGGGGACTAGAGGGCTACGAGCAGTACTTC
TRBV28	many	TRBD2	TRBJ2-7	CASSSGGVHEQYF	TGTGCCAGCAGTTCCGGGGGGGTCCACGAGCAGTACTTC
TRBV21-1	few	-	TRBJ2-5	CASSTRDSTQETQYF	TGTGCCAGCAGCACTCGGGACTCCACCCAAGAGACCCAGTACTTC
TRBV20-1	many	-	TRBJ2-3	CSAPKASADTQYF	TGCAGCGCTCCGAAAGCTAGCGCAGATACGCAGTATTTT
TRBV9	few	-	TRBJ1-2	CASSAAPNAGGYTF	TGTGCCAGCAGCGCCGCGCCAAACGCCGGCGGCTACACCTTC
TRBV6-2/TRBV6-3	-	-	TRBJ2-7	CASSSTAPSYEQYF	TGTGCCAGCAGCAGCACCGCCCCGTCCTACGAGCAGTACTTC
TRBV7-9	-	-	TRBJ2-5	CASEGPSQETQYF	TGTGCCAGCGAGGGTCCCAGCCAAGAGACCCAGTACTTC
TRBV11-3	once	TRBD1	TRBJ2-2	CASSPDRGRTGELFF	TGTGCCAGCAGCCCCGACAGGGGGCGGACCGGGGAGCTGTTTTTT
TRBV10-3	many	-	TRBJ2-3	CAISGRGPQYF	TGTGCCATCAGCGGCAGGGGTCCGCAGTATTTT
TRBV20-1	few	-	TRBJ2-3	CSARQRGGTDTQYF	TGCAGTGCTAGACAGCGTGGGGGCACAGATACGCAGTATTTT
TRBV29-1	-	TRBD1	TRBJ2-1	CSAEPVGTGVYNEQFF	TGCAGCGCCGAACCCGTGGGGACAGGGGTCTACAATGAGCAGTTCTTC
TRBV12-3/TRBV12-4	few	-	TRBJ2-7	CASSFWGLNYEQYF	TGTGCCAGCAGTTTTTGGGGGTTGAACTACGAGCAGTACTTC
TRBV5-1	few	-	TRBJ2-3	CASSLAVRLDTQYF	TGCGCCAGCAGCTTGGCCGTCAGGCTAGATACGCAGTATTTT
TRBV18	-	-	TRBJ1-1	CASSPGEMATEAFF	TGTGCCAGCTCACCAGGGGAGATGGCCACTGAAGCTTTCTTT
TRBV7-2	-	TRBD1	TRBJ1-5	CASSLGDRVNQPQHF	TGTGCCAGCAGCTTAGGGGACAGGGTGAATCAGCCCCAGCATTTT
TRBV5-5	few	-	TRBJ2-5	CASSLVAGNQETQYF	TGTGCCAGCAGCTTGGTAGCAGGGAACCAAGAGACCCAGTACTTC
TRBV12-3/TRBV12-4	-	-	TRBJ2-1	CASRAEKRSYNEQFF	TGTGCCAGCAGAGCGGAGAAACGCTCCTACAATGAGCAGTTCTTC
TRBV7-2	few	-	TRBJ1-5	CASSLTPGRVFSNQPQHF	TGTGCCAGCAGCTTAACCCCAGGCAGGGTCTTTAGCAATCAGCCCCAGCATTTT
TRBV30	-	TRBD1	TRBJ1-1	CAWSVSEQGMAFF	TGTGCCTGGAGTGTTTCCGAACAGGGGATGGCTTTCTTT
TRBV6-5	few	-	TRBJ2-1	CASSPSRASYNEQFF	TGTGCCAGCAGTCCCTCTAGGGCCTCCTACAATGAGCAGTTCTTC
TRBV5-1	many	TRBD1	TRBJ2-5	CASSFANSDRGGTQYF	TGCGCCAGCAGCTTCGCCAACTCTGACAGGGGTGGGACCCAGTACTTC
TRBV7-9	-	-	TRBJ1-2	CGSMAEKAYGYTF	TGTGGGTCCATGGCCGAGAAGGCCTATGGCTACACCTTC
TRBV5-1	many	TRBD1	TRBJ1-4	CASSLTGRREKLFF	TGCGCCAGCAGCCTGACAGGGAGGCGCGAAAAACTGTTTTTT
TRBV6-2/TRBV6-3	few	-	TRBJ2-1	CASSLARSSYNEQFF	TGTGCCAGCAGCCTAGCCCGTAGCTCCTACAATGAGCAGTTCTTC
TRBV27	few	-	TRBJ1-3	CASSSGDRNTIYF	TGTGCCAGCTCTTCCGGGGACAGAAACACCATATATTTT
TRBV6-1	few	-	TRBJ1-6	CASSEMGRWGGSPLHF	TGTGCCAGCAGTGAAATGGGCAGGTGGGGAGGTTCACCCCTCCACTTT
TRBV15	many	-	TRBJ1-6	CATSRDSSYNSPLHF	TGTGCCACCAGCAGAGATTCCTCCTATAATTCACCCCTCCACTTT
TRBV7-9	-	TRBD2	TRBJ2-5	CASSRGLAGERETQYF	TGTGCCAGCAGCCGGGGACTAGCGGGAGAGAGAGAGACCCAGTACTTC
TRBV4-2	many	-	TRBJ2-1	CASSLGAGSYNEQFF	TGTGCCAGCAGCCTGGGAGCGGGCTCCTACAATGAGCAGTTCTTC
TRBV5-1	-	-	TRBJ2-7	CASGGGADEQYF	TGCGCCAGCGGCGGCGGGGCCGACGAGCAGTACTTC